This TCR beta chain was found in a study of blood T cell repertoires in COVID-19. Study summary: PBMCs, B-cell-depleted T cells, or T cells were the source of the cDNA or gDNA that made up the material.

Some clones are missing from TCRdb's copy, which holds only in-frame ones; the method was immunoSEQ multiplex PCR. The table lists 300,000 to 400,000 clones, more than 75% of them singletons. V shed 4 bases and J 4 bases; nucleotides not matched to a gene: 6. This CDR3 comprises 15 residues. The germline CDR1 and CDR2 sequences are SEHNR and FQNEAQ (reference sequence). This chain uses TRBV7-9 with TRBJ1-1; 10 bases are shared with TRBD1. Input material: peripheral blood. This clonotype originated in a man in his forties or fifties with active or convalescent COVID-19. Written as DNA, the CDR3 is TGTGCCAGCAGCTCTTGGACAGGGGGTGGCACTGAAGCTTTCTTT. Its translation: CASSSWTGGGTEAFF. Together with reference TRBV7-9 and TRBJ1-1, the CDR3 gives the full variable domain: DTGVSQNPRHKITKRGQNVTFRCDPISEHNRLYWYRQTLGQGPEFLTYFQNEAQLEKSRLLSDRFSAERPKGSFSTLEIQRTEQGDSAMYLCASSSWTGGGTEAFFGQGTRLTVV.